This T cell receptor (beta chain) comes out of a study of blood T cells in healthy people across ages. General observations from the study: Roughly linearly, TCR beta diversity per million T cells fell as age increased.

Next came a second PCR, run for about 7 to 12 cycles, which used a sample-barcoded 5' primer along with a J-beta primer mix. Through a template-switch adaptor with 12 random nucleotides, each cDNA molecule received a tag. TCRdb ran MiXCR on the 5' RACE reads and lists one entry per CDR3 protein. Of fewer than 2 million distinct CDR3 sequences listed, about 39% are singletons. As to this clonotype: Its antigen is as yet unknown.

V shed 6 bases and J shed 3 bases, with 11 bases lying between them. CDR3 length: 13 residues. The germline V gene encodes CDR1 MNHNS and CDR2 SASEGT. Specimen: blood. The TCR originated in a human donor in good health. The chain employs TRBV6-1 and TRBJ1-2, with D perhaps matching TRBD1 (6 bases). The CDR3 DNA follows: TGTGCCAGCAGCGCCACAGGGTACTATGGCTACACCTTC. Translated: CASSATGYYGYTF.